Listed below are T cell receptor beta chains from one sample, sequenced in a study of CD8 T cells in Susac syndrome. TCRdb analysed the immunoSEQ multiplex PCR reads with MiXCR anew, one entry per CDR3 protein. The profile shows about 150,000 distinct CDR3 sequences, about 92% of them singletons. Sequenced material: CD4+ T cells from PBMCs. The source is a human donor in good health. Both conserved end residues are part of each CDR3. D genes are given only for firm matches. The size field is filled for only some rows; it gives once, few, many or a size class.

TRBJ1-1,NA,NA,TRBV30,TGTGCCTGGAGTGTAAGTCTGGCTGAAGCTTTCTTT,CAWSVSLAEAFF
TRBJ1-3,NA,NA,TRBV12-3/TRBV12-4,TGTGCCAGCAGTTTAAAGCGTATGGGAGACCCTGGAAACACCATATATTTT,CASSLKRMGDPGNTIYF
TRBJ1-2,NA,NA,TRBV7-8,TGTGCCAGCAGCTTAACGGTGGGCTATGGCTACACCTTC,CASSLTVGYGYTF
TRBJ1-5,NA,NA,TRBV6-1,TGTGCCAGCAGTGAAAACTGGGGGAGGCAGCCCCAGCATTTT,CASSENWGRQPQHF
TRBJ1-5,NA,NA,TRBV12-3/TRBV12-4,TGTGCCAGCAGTGCCAATGATCAGCCCCAGCATTTT,CASSANDQPQHF
TRBJ1-4,TRBD1,NA,TRBV4-3,TGCGCCAGCAGCCAGGCCAGGGGGCGCAGTGAAAAACTGTTTTTT,CASSQARGRSEKLFF
TRBJ1-2,TRBD1,NA,TRBV12-3/TRBV12-4,TGTGCCAGCAGCCGGACAGGGGGCGGACCCTATGGCTACACCTTC,CASSRTGGGPYGYTF
TRBJ1-1,NA,once,TRBV28,TGTGCCAGCAGTGCCTTCCAGAACACTGAAGCTTTCTTT,CASSAFQNTEAFF
TRBJ1-5,TRBD1,NA,TRBV2,TGTGCCAGCAGGACAGGGGGCGCAGGTAATCAGCCCCAGCATTTT,CASRTGGAGNQPQHF
TRBJ2-2,NA,once,TRBV5-1,TGCGCCAGCAGCTTGGGATCCGAAAAAGGGGAGCTGTTTTTT,CASSLGSEKGELFF
TRBJ1-3,NA,NA,TRBV7-2,TGTGCCAGCAGCTTATTCGGGGTCGGGACGGGAAACACCATATATTTT,CASSLFGVGTGNTIYF
TRBJ2-7,TRBD1,NA,TRBV30,TGTGCCTGGAGTGTACAGGGGACAGCCTACGAGCAGTACTTC,CAWSVQGTAYEQYF
TRBJ2-5,NA,NA,TRBV27,TGTGCCAGCAGTTTTGTAGGGGCGGGTTTCCAAGAGACCCAGTACTTC,CASSFVGAGFQETQYF
TRBJ1-5,NA,NA,TRBV20-1,TGCAGTGCAGGGGCTTCGTCCCTCCCAAATCAGCCCCAGCATTTT,CSAGASSLPNQPQHF
TRBJ2-1,NA,NA,TRBV5-1,TGCGCCAGCAGCTTGGTCGGGGGTAGCAATGAGCAGTTCTTC,CASSLVGGSNEQFF
TRBJ2-2,TRBD2,NA,TRBV2,TGTGCCAGCAGTGATAAGGCGGGGGGGGAAACCGGGGAGCTGTTTTTT,CASSDKAGGETGELFF
TRBJ1-6,NA,once,TRBV18,TGTGCCAGCTCACCCGGGACCTATAATTCACCCCTCCACTTT,CASSPGTYNSPLHF
TRBJ1-5,NA,few,TRBV4-1,TGCGCCAGCACCGCAGGTAGCAATCAGCCCCAGCATTTT,CASTAGSNQPQHF
TRBJ2-1,TRBD2,NA,TRBV24-1,TGTGCCACCATGTCAAGCACCGGGGGGAATGAGCAGTTCTTC,CATMSSTGGNEQFF
TRBJ2-5,NA,NA,TRBV4-3,TGCGCCAGCAGCCAAGATCATGGACACCGGATAGAGACCCAGTACTTC,CASSQDHGHRIETQYF
TRBJ2-5,NA,NA,TRBV18,TGTGCCAGCTCACCAGGAGTTTTTGAGACCCAGTACTTC,CASSPGVFETQYF
TRBJ1-1,TRBD1,NA,TRBV20-1,TGCAGTGCTGGGAGGACAGGGTGGGGGAACACTGAAGCTTTCTTT,CSAGRTGWGNTEAFF
TRBJ2-7,TRBD1,NA,TRBV7-9,TGTGCCAGCAGCTTAGGTGGCAGGGGGAACGAGCAGTACTTC,CASSLGGRGNEQYF
TRBJ1-4,NA,NA,TRBV7-8,TGTGCCAGCAGCCAGCAGGGCCCAAAACTGTTTTTT,CASSQQGPKLFF
TRBJ2-7,NA,once,TRBV6-1,TGTGCCAGCGGGCGGGATAGAAGCTCCTACGAGCAGTACTTC,CASGRDRSSYEQYF
TRBJ1-5,NA,once,TRBV14,TGTGCCAGCAGACCCGGGACTGCTAGCGTCGGACAGCCCCAGCATTTT,CASRPGTASVGQPQHF
TRBJ2-2,NA,once,TRBV15,TGTGCCACCAGCATCGGGACAAGTGGTACCGGGGAGCTGTTTTTT,CATSIGTSGTGELFF
TRBJ2-3,NA,NA,TRBV11-1,TGTGCCAGCAGCTTAGCGCAGGAAGATACGCAGTATTTT,CASSLAQEDTQYF
TRBJ1-3,NA,NA,TRBV30,TGTGCCTGGAGTCGAGGGGGGAACACCATATATTTT,CAWSRGGNTIYF
TRBJ2-7,TRBD2,NA,TRBV28,TGTGCCAGCAGTTTGGGGGGGAGCGAGCAGTACTTC,CASSLGGSEQYF
TRBJ1-1,TRBD1,NA,TRBV3-1,TGTGCCAGCAGCCGATGGGACAGGGAGGACACATTCTTT,CASSRWDREDTFF
TRBJ1-2,TRBD1,NA,TRBV7-2,TGTGCCAGCAGCTTAGATCAGGGGGCTTTTGGCTACACCTTC,CASSLDQGAFGYTF
TRBJ1-1,NA,once,TRBV7-6,TGTGCCAGCAGTTCCTCAGGGTACACTGAAGCTTTCTTT,CASSSSGYTEAFF
TRBJ1-2,NA,NA,TRBV5-4,TGTGCCAGCAGCCCCCAGACAGACAATAACTATGGCTACACCTTC,CASSPQTDNNYGYTF
TRBJ1-2,NA,NA,TRBV6-2/TRBV6-3,TGTGCCAGCAGCCTGGACCGGTATGGCTACACCTTC,CASSLDRYGYTF
TRBJ1-2,NA,NA,TRBV19,TGTGCCAGTAGTAAACAGGGATTCCTATTTGGCTACACCTTC,CASSKQGFLFGYTF
TRBJ2-3,TRBD2,NA,TRBV7-9,TGTGCCAGCAGCTATCAGCGGGGGGGCAGGACAGATACGCAGTATTTT,CASSYQRGGRTDTQYF
TRBJ1-4,NA,NA,TRBV2,TGTGCCAGCAGTGAAGAGGGGACGGAAGAAAAACTGTTTTTT,CASSEEGTEEKLFF
TRBJ1-5,NA,NA,TRBV7-2,TGTGCCAGCAGCTCGGCTAACTATCAGCCCCAGCATTTT,CASSSANYQPQHF
TRBJ2-1,TRBD2,NA,TRBV15,TGTGCCACCAGCGGACTTTCGGGACTAGCGGGAGCTTACACCTACAATGAGCAGTTCTTC,CATSGLSGLAGAYTYNEQFF
TRBJ2-1,TRBD2,NA,TRBV3-1,TGTGCCAGCAGCTTCCTAGCGGGCCCTTTCAATGAGCAGTTCTTC,CASSFLAGPFNEQFF
TRBJ1-5,NA,NA,TRBV6-2/TRBV6-3,TGTGCCAGCAACCACGGGGATCAGCCCCAGCATTTT,CASNHGDQPQHF
TRBJ2-7,NA,NA,TRBV29-1,TGCAGCGTTATACAAGACAACCTCTACGAGCAGTACTTC,CSVIQDNLYEQYF
TRBJ2-1,TRBD2,NA,TRBV4-2,TGTGCCAGCAGCCGAGCGGGGAGCGAGTCCAATGAGCAGTTCTTC,CASSRAGSESNEQFF
TRBJ1-1,NA,NA,TRBV7-9,TGTGCCAGCAGCCCGCCGGCGGTCAATACTGAAGCTTTCTTT,CASSPPAVNTEAFF
TRBJ1-4,NA,NA,TRBV3-1,TGTGCCAGCAGCCGGAGGTCGACTAATGAAAAACTGTTTTTT,CASSRRSTNEKLFF
TRBJ2-7,NA,NA,TRBV23-1,TGCGCCAGCACAGGGAAGGCGAACGAGCAGTACTTC,CASTGKANEQYF
TRBJ1-5,NA,few,TRBV29-1,TGCAGCGTTGTAGAGTCTAGCAATCAGCCCCAGCATTTT,CSVVESSNQPQHF
TRBJ2-4,NA,NA,TRBV12-3/TRBV12-4,TGTGCCAGCAGTTTAGTGGGGGACAAAAACATTCAGTACTTC,CASSLVGDKNIQYF
TRBJ2-7,NA,NA,TRBV11-2,TGTGCCAGCAGCGGATGGGGGGTCTCCCCCTACGAGCAGTACTTC,CASSGWGVSPYEQYF
TRBJ1-2,TRBD1,once,TRBV3-1,TGTGCCAGCAGCCCCTCGGACAGGGACGGAGGCTACACCTTC,CASSPSDRDGGYTF